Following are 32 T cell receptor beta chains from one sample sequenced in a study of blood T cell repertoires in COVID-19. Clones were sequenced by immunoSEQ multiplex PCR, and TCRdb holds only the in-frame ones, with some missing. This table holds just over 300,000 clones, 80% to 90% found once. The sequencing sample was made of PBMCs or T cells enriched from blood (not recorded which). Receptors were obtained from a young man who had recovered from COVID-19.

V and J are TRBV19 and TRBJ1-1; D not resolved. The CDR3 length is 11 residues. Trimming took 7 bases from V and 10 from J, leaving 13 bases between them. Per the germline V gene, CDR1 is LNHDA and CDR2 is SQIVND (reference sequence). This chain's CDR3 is CASNKNLRAFF. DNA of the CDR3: TGTGCCAGTAACAAAAACCTCAGAGCTTTCTTT. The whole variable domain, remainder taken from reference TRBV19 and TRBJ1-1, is DGGITQSPKYLFRKEGQNVTLSCEQNLNHDAMYWYRQDPGQGLRLIYYSQIVNDFQKGDIAEGYSVSREKKESFPLTVTSAQKNPTAFYLCASNKNLRAFFGQGTRLTVV.

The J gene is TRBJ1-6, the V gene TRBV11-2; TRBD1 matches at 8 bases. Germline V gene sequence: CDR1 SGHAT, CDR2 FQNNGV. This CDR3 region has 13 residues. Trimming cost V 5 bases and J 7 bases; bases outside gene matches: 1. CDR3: CASSDRGNSPLHF. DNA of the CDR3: TGTGCCAGCAGCGACAGGGGAAATTCACCCCTCCACTTT.

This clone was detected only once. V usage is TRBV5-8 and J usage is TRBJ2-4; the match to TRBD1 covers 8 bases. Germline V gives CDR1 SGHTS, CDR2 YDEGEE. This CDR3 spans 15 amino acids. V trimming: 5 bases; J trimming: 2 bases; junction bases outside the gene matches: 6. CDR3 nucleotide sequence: TGTGCCAGCAGGTCAAGACAGGGGCCCAAAAACATTCAGTACTTC. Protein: CASRSRQGPKNIQYF.

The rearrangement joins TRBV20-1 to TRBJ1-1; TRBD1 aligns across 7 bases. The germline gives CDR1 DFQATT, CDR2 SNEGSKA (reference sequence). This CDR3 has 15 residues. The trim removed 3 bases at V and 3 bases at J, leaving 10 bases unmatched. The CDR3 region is CSASKSGQRHTEAFF. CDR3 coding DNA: TGCAGTGCTAGTAAGTCGGGACAGAGGCACACTGAAGCTTTCTTT.

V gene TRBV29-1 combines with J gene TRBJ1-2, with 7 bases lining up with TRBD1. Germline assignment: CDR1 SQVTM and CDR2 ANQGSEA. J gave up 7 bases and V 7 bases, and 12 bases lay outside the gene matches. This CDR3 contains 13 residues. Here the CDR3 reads CSARQGGKGGYTF. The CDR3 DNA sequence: TGCAGCGCCCGGCAAGGGGGCAAAGGTGGCTACACCTTC.

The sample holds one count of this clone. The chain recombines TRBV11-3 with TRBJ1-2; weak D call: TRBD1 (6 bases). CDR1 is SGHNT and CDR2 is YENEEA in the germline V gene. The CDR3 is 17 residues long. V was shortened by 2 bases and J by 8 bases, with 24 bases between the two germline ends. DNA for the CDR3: TGTGCCAGCAGCTTACCCCGACAGGTGGAACGGCAGAAGGGCTACACCTTC. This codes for CASSLPRQVERQKGYTF. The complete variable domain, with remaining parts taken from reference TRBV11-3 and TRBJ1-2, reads EAGVVQSPRYKIIEKKQPVAFWCNPISGHNTLYWYLQNLGQGPELLIRYENEEAVDDSQLPKDRFSAERLKGVDSTLKIQPAELGDSAVYLCASSLPRQVERQKGYTFGSGTRLTVV.

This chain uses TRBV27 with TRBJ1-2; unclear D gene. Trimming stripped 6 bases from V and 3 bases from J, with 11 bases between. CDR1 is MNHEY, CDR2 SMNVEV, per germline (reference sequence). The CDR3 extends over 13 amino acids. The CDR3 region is CASSPGRDYGYTF. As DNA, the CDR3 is TGTGCCAGCAGCCCGGGAAGGGACTATGGCTACACCTTC.

For the CDR3, the DNA is TGTGCCTGGAGTGTAGGGACAGGGGGTCCCCTCCACTTT. This encodes CAWSVGTGGPLHF. This chain connects TRBV30 to TRBJ1-6; 11 nucleotides agree with TRBD1. From germline, CDR1 is GTSNPN and CDR2 SVGIG (reference sequence). The trim removed 0 bases at V and 13 bases at J, leaving 2 bases unmatched. The CDR3 extends over 13 amino acids. The whole variable domain, filled in from reference TRBV30 and TRBJ1-6, reads SQTIHQWPATLVQPVGSPLSLECTVEGTSNPNLYWYRQAAGRGLQLLFYSVGIGQISSEVPQNLSASRPQDRQFILSSKKLLLSDSGFYLCAWSVGTGGPLHFGNGTRLTVT.

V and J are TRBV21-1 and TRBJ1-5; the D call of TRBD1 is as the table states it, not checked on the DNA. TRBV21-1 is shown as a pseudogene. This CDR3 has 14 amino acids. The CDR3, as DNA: TGTGCCAGCAGCCCAGGGGGCAGCAATCAGCCCCAGCATTTT. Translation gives CASSPGGSNQPQHF.

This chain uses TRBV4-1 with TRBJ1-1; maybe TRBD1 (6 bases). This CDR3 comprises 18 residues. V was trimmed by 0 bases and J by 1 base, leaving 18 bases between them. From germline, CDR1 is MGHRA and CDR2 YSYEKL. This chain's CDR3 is CASSQEFNRGARNTEAFF. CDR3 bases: TGCGCCAGCAGCCAAGAATTTAACCGGGGGGCACGGAACACTGAAGCTTTCTTT.

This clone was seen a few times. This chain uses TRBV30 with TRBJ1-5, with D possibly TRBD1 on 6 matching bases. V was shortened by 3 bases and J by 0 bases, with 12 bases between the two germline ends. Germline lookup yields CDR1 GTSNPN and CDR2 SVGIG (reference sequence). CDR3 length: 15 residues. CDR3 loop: CAWRSGAHSNQPQHF. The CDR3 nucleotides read TGTGCCTGGAGATCAGGGGCCCATAGCAATCAGCCCCAGCATTTT.

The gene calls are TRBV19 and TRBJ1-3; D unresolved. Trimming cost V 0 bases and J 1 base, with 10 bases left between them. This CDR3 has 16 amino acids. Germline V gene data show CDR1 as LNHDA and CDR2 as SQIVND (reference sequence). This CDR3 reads CASSIDGVRSGNTIYF. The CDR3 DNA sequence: TGTGCCAGTAGTATAGACGGAGTGAGGTCTGGAAACACCATATATTTT.

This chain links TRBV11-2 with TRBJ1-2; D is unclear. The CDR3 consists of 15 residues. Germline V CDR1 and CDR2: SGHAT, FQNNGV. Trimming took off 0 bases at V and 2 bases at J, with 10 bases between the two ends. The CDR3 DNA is TGTGCCAGCAGCTTAGAACCGTCGCTAAACTATGGCTACACCTTC. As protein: CASSLEPSLNYGYTF.

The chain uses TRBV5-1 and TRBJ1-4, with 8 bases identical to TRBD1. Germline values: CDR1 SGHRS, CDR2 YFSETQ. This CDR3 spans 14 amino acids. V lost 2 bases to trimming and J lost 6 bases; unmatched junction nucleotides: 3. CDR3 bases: TGCGCCAGCAGCTTACAGGGGGAGGATGAAAAACTGTTTTTT. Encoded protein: CASSLQGEDEKLFF.

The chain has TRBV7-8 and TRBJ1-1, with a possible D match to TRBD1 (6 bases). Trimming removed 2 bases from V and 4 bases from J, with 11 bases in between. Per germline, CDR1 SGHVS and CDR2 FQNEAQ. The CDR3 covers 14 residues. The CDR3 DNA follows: TGTGCCAGCAGCTTACCCACAGGGACCACTGAAGCTTTCTTT. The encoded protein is CASSLPTGTTEAFF.

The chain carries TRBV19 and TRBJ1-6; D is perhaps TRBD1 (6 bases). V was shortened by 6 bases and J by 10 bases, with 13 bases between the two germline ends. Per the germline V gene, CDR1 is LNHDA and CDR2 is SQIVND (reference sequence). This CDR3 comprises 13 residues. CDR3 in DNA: TGTGCCAGTAGCCGTACAGGGAACTCACCCCTCCACTTT. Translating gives CASSRTGNSPLHF. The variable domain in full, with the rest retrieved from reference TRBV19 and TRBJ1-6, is DGGITQSPKYLFRKEGQNVTLSCEQNLNHDAMYWYRQDPGQGLRLIYYSQIVNDFQKGDIAEGYSVSREKKESFPLTVTSAQKNPTAFYLCASSRTGNSPLHFGNGTRLTVT.

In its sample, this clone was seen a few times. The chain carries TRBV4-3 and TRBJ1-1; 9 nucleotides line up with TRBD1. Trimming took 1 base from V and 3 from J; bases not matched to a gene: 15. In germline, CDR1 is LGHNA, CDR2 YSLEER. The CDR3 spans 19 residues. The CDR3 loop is CASSQVPGQGLGRHTEAFF. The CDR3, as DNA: TGCGCCAGCAGCCAAGTCCCGGGACAGGGACTGGGGAGGCACACTGAAGCTTTCTTT.

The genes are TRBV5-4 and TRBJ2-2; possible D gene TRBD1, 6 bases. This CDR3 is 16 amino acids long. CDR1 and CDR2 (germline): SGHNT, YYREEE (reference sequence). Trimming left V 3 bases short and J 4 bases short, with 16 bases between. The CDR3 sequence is CASSSQGSHPTGELFF. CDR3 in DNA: TGTGCCAGCAGCTCCCAGGGGTCGCATCCCACCGGGGAGCTGTTTTTT.

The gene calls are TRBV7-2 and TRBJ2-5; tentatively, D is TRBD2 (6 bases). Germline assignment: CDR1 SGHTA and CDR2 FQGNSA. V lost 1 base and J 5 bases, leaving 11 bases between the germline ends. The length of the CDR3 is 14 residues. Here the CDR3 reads CASSLDRGLETQYF. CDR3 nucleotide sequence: TGTGCCAGCAGCTTAGATCGGGGGTTGGAGACCCAGTACTTC.

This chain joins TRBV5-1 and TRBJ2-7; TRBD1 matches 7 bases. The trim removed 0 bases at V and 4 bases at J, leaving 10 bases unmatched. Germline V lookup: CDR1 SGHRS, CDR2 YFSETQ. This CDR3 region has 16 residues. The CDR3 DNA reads TGCGCCAGCAGCTTGGGGAGACAGGGTGAGGGGTACGAGCAGTACTTC. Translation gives CASSLGRQGEGYEQYF.

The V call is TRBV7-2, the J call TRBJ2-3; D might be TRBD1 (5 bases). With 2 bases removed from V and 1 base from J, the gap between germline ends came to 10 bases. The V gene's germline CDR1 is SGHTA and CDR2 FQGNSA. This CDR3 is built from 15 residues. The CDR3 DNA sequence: TGTGCCAGCAGCTTAAACAGGTTAGGCACAGATACGCAGTATTTT. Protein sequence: CASSLNRLGTDTQYF. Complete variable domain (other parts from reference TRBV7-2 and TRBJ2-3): GAGVSQSPSNKVTEKGKDVELRCDPISGHTALYWYRQSLGQGLEFLIYFQGNSAPDKSGLPSDRFSAERTGGSVSTLTIQRTQQEDSAVYLCASSLNRLGTDTQYFGPGTRLTVL.

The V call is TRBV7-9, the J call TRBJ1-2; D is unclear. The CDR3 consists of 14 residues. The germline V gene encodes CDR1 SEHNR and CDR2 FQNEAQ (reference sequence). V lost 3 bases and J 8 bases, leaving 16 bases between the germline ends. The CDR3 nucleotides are TGTGCCAGCAGCTTCTCCCCCCCTGGCCACGGCTACACCTTC. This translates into CASSFSPPGHGYTF.

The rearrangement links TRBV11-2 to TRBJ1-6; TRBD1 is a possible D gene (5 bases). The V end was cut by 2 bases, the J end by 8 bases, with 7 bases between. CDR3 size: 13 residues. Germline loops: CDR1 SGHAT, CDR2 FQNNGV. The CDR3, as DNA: TGTGCCAGCAGCTTAACCAGGGATTCACCCCTCCACTTT. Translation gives CASSLTRDSPLHF.

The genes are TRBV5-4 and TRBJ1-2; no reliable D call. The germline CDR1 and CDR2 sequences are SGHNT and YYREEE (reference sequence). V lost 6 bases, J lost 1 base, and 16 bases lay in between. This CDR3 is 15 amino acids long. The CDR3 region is CASTLRTDYNYGYTF. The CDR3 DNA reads TGTGCCAGCACCCTTCGGACGGACTATAACTATGGCTACACCTTC.

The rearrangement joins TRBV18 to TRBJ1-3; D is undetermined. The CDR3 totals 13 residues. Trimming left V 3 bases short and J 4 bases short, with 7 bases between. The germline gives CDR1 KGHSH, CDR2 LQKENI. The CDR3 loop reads CASSPKHGNTIYF. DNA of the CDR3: TGTGCCAGCTCACCGAAACACGGAAACACCATATATTTT.

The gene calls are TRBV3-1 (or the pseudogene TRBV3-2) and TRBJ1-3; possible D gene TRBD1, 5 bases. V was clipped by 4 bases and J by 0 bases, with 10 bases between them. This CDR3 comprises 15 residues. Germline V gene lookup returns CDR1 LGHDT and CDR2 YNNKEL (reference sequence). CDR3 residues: CASSPGHLSGNTIYF. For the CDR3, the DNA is TGTGCCAGCAGCCCCGGACATCTCTCTGGAAACACCATATATTTT.

CDR3 in amino acids: CAIRDNYNSPLHF. The CDR3 DNA reads TGTGCCATCAGGGACAACTATAATTCACCCCTCCACTTT. The chain combines TRBV10-3 with TRBJ1-6; maybe TRBD1 (5 bases). Germline V lookup: CDR1 ENHRY, CDR2 SYGVKD. The CDR3 consists of 13 residues. Trimming removed 6 bases from V and 3 bases from J, with 6 bases in between.

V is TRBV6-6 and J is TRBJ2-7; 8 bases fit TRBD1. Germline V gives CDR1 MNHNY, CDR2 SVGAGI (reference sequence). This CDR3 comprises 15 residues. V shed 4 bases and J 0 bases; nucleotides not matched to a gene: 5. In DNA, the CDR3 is TGTGCCAGCAGTTCCCGGACAGGGTCCTCCTACGAGCAGTACTTC. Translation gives CASSSRTGSSYEQYF.

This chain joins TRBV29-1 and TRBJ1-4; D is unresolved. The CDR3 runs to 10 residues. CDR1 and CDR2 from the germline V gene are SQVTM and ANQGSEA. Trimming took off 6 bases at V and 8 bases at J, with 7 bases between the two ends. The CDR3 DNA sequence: TGCAGCGTCCTGCGCGAAAAACTGTTTTTT. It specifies CSVLREKLFF.

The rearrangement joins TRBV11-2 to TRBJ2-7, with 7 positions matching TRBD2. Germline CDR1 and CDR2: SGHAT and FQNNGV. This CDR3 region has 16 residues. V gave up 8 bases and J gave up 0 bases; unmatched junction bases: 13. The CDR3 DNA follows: TGTGCCAGCCGCACCAGGACGGGAGGAATCTCCTACGAGCAGTACTTC. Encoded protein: CASRTRTGGISYEQYF.

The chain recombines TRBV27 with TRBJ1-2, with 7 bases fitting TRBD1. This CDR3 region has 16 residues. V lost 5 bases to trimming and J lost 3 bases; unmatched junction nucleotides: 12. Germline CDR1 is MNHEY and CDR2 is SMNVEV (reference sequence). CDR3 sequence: CASSINRGAVDYGYTF. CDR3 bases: TGTGCCAGCAGTATCAACAGGGGCGCGGTTGACTATGGCTACACCTTC.

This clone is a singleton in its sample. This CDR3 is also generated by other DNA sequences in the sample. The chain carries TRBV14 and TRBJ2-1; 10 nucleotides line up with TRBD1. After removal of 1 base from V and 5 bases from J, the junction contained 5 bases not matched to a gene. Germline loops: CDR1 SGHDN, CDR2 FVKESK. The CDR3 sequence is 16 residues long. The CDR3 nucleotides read TGTGCCAGCAGCCAAGTTCCTGGACAGGGGGACAATGAGCAGTTCTTC. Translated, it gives CASSQVPGQGDNEQFF.